This T cell receptor beta chain comes out of a study of cytomegalovirus exposure and HLA in healthy donors. PCR primers comprised 60 Vbeta and 13 Jbeta primers. Data came from immunoSEQ multiplex PCR; TCRdb stores just in-frame clones and leaves some out. The data hold about 150,000 clones, with over 70% observed a single time. This clone was seen more than once but under ten times. Losses at the gene ends were 5 bases for V and 2 bases for J; bases not matched to a gene: 7. The CDR3 extends over 16 amino acids. CDR1 and CDR2 (germline): MNHEY, SMNVEV (reference sequence). Sequencing was done on a sample of PBMCs. The clonotype was recovered from a man in his fifties in good health and CMV-seropositive. The V gene is TRBV27, the J gene TRBJ2-5; the match to TRBD2 covers 11 bases. CDR3: CASSPRLAGLQETQYF. In DNA, the CDR3 is TGTGCCAGCAGTCCAAGACTAGCGGGACTACAAGAGACCCAGTACTTC.